The clone carrying this T cell receptor beta chain was seen many times. Its specificity is not known. The V gene's germline CDR1 is SQVTM and CDR2 ANQGSEA. V was clipped by 4 bases and J by 8 bases, with 14 bases between them. The CDR3 extends over 13 amino acids. Unsorted libraries were prepared from 2 million PBMCs that had been stored at -80 C. The data were obtained in a study of neurological immune-mediated disorders. The cDNA was generated by 5'RACE with 10-nucleotide random UMIs. From 15-18 subjects, every sequencing run obtained over 180 million TCR-beta sequences. TCRdb re-called the 5' RACE reads with MiXCR, one entry per CDR3 protein. The table records over 15,000 distinct CDR3 sequences, about 14% of them present only once. The study, taken as a whole, reports: No CDR3 amino acid sequences recurred among expanded clones across subjects, suggesting private repertoires in all groups.

Sequencing was performed on PBMCs. The receptor was derived from a man between 60 and 75 years old with HTLV-1-associated myelopathy (HAM/TSP). The chain links TRBV29-1 to TRBJ1-4; D is undetermined. CDR3 amino acids: CSVVRGIGEKLFF. CDR3 nucleotide sequence: TGCAGCGTTGTGAGAGGGATTGGGGAAAAACTGTTTTTT.